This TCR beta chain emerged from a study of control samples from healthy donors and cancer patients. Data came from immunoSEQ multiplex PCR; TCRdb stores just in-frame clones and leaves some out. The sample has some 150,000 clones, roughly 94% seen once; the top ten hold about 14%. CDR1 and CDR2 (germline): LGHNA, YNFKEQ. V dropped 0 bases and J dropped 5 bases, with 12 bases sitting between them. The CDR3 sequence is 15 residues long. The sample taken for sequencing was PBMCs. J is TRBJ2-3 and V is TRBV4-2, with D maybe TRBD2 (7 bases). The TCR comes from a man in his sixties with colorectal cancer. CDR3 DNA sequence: TGTGCCAGCAGCCAAGAGGCGGGGGCCCAAGATACGCAGTATTTT. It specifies CASSQEAGAQDTQYF.